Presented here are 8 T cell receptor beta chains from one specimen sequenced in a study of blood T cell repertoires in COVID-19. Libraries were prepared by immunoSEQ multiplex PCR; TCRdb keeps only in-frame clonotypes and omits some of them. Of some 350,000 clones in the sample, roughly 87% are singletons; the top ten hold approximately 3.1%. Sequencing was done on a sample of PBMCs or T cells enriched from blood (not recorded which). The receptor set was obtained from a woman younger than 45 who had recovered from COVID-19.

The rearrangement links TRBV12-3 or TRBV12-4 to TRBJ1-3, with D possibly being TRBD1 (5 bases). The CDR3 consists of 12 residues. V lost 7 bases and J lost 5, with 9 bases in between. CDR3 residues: CASIGTRNTIYF. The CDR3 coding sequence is TGTGCCAGCATCGGGACTCGAAACACCATATATTTT.

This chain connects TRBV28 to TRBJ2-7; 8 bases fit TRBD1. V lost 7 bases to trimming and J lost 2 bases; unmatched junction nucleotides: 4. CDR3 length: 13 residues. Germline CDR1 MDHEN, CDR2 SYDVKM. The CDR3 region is CASTKGQAYEQYF. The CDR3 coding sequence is TGTGCCAGCACCAAGGGACAGGCCTACGAGCAGTACTTC.

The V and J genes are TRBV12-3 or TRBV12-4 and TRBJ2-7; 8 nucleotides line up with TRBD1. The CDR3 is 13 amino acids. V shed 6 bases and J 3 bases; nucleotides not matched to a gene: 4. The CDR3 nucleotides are TGTGCCAGCAGAGTCACAGGGGGCTACGAGCAGTACTTC. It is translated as CASRVTGGYEQYF.

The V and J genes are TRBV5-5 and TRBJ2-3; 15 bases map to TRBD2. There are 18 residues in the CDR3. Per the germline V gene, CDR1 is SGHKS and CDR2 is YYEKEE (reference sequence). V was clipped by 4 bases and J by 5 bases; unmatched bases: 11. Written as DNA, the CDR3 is TGTGCCAGCAGCACCGGACTAGCGGGGGGGCGAACGCGAGATACGCAGTATTTT. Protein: CASSTGLAGGRTRDTQYF.

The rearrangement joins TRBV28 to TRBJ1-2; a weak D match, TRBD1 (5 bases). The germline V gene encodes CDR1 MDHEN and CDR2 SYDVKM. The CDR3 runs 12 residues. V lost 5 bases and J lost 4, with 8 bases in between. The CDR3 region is CASSIQGYGYTF. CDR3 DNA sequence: TGTGCCAGCAGTATCCAGGGCTATGGCTACACCTTC.

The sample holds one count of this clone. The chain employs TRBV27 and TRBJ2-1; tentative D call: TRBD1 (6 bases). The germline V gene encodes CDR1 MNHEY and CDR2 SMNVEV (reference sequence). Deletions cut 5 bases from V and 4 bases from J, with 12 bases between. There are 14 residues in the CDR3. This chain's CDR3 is CASSLQGPYNEQFF. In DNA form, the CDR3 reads TGTGCCAGCAGTCTTCAGGGGCCTTACAATGAGCAGTTCTTC.

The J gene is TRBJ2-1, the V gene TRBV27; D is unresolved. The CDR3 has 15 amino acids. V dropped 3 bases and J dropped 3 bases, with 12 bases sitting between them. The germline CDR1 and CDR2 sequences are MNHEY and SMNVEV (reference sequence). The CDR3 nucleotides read TGTGCCAGCAGTTTTTTGTCGTCCAGCTACAATGAGCAGTTCTTC. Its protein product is CASSFLSSSYNEQFF.

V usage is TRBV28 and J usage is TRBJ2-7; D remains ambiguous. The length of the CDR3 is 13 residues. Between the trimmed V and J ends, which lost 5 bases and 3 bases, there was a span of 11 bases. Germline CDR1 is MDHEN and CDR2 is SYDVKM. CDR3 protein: CASSAREDYEQYF. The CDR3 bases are TGTGCCAGCAGTGCCCGAGAGGACTACGAGCAGTACTTC.